This paragraph covers one T cell receptor (beta chain) sequence. As yet, its antigen is unknown. This sample is drawn from a study of Ad26.COV2.S vaccination and SARS-CoV-2 variants. Study information: Once, or twice with 56 days between doses, Ad26.COV2.S was given intramuscularly.

This table comes from immunoSEQ multiplex PCR, and its TCRdb copy is limited to in-frame clones, with some not included. There are hundreds of thousands of clones in the sample; roughly nine tenths occur only once, and approximately 2.5% lies in the top ten. Broader study findings: The breadth of spike-specific CD8+ and CD4+ T cell responses after vaccination was reportedly substantial.

Sample treatment: 15 to 20 received Ad26.COV2.S at low or high dose, single or two shots; 5 received placebo; per-sample allocation not given. At day 63 after the first vaccine or placebo injection, samples were drawn. The CDR3 consists of 14 residues. V dropped 1 base and J dropped 8; count of bases not matched to a gene: 6. CDR1 is KGHSH and CDR2 is LQKENI in the germline V gene. The gene calls are TRBV18 and TRBJ1-1; TRBD1 matches at 8 bases. This receptor was taken from a person aged 18-65 years who received the Ad26.COV2.S COVID-19 vaccine or a placebo. Specimen: peripheral blood, collected in a trial of Ad26.COV2.S vaccine versus placebo. In nucleotides, the CDR3 is TGTGCCAGCTCACCACAGACAGGGGCAGAAGAAGCTTTCTTT. Its translation is CASSPQTGAEEAFF.